The clone carrying this T cell receptor (beta chain) was seen a handful of times. Its antigen is not known. Axillary draining lymph nodes of breast cancer patients supplied the node samples. These data are taken from a study of breast tumors, draining lymph nodes, adjacent tissues. Findings and limits, study-wide: Data fit most tumor T cells coming from lymph node, expanding in tumor.

MiXCR, applied by TCRdb to the multiplex PCR reads, yields one record per CDR3 protein. The sample has about 230,000 distinct CDR3 sequences, 32% seen once; the top ten hold approximately 1.4%. Trimming pared 7 bases from V and 0 bases from J, leaving 16 bases between. The CDR3 has 16 amino acids. CDR1 and CDR2 from the germline V gene are MNHEY and SVGAGI. Sequenced: axillary lymph node tissue. V is TRBV6-5 and J is TRBJ2-1; D is possibly TRBD2 (7 bases). This sequence originates from a female donor with breast cancer. Some clones in this sample may be carry-over from other donors' samples. In nucleotides, the CDR3 is TGTGCCAGCAAAGGGGGGGGTTCGAGCTCCTACAATGAGCAGTTCTTC. As protein: CASKGGGSSSYNEQFF.